This T cell receptor (beta chain) came from a study of T cells in Graves' hyperthyroidism and ophthalmopathy. Findings of the study overall: Clonotypes that were expanded in thyroid above 0.001 mostly appeared in blood too. Onset of ophthalmopathy came a median around 7.1 months after the model predicted it. A 13 V-J model separated ophthalmopathy from stable hyperthyroidism.

Comment on this clonotype: Its antigen is not identified.

Diagnoses rested on clinical symptoms, serum thyroxine and TRAb, thyroid ultrasound and orbital computed tomography. Amplification yielded TCR beta CDR3 regions, with RNA transcripts as the source. The primer set for the first-round RT-PCR of the TCR CDR3 was HTBI. TCRdb itself ran the multiplex PCR reads through MiXCR, one entry per CDR3 protein. This table has fewer than 850,000 distinct CDR3 sequences, roughly 17% appearing once. CDR1 and CDR2 from the germline V gene are DFQATT and SNEGSKA (reference sequence). J was trimmed by 3 bases and V by 6 bases; bases with no gene match: 11. The CDR3 spans 15 residues.

This TCR derives from a middle-aged man with Graves' hyperthyroidism. Input material: blood. The chain recombines TRBV20-1 with TRBJ2-7, with 10 bases lining up with TRBD1. The CDR3 protein is CSAATWTGGDYEQYF. Written as DNA, the CDR3 is TGCAGTGCCGCAACTTGGACAGGGGGGGACTACGAGCAGTACTTC.